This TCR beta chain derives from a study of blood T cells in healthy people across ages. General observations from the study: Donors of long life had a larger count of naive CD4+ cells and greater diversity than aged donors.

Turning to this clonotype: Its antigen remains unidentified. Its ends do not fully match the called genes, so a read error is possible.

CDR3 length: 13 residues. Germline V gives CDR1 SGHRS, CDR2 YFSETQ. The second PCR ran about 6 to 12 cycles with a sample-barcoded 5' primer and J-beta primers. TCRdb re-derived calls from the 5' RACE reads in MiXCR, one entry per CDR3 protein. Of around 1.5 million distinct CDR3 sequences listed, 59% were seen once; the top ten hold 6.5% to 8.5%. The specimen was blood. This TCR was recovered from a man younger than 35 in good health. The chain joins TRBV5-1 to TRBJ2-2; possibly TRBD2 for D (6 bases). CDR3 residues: CASSPTGAGELFF. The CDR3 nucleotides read TGTGCCAGCAGCCCAACGGGGGCCGGGGAGCTGTTTTTT. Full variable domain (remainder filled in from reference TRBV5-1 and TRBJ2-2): KAGVTQTPRYLIKTRGQQVTLSCSPISGHRSVSWYQQTPGQGLQFLFEYFSETQRNKGNFPGRFSGRQFSNSRSEMNVSTLELGDSALYLCASSPTGAGELFFGEGSRLTVL.